The T cell receptor (beta chain) described here comes from a study of T cells in Graves' hyperthyroidism and ophthalmopathy. Ten or more counts support this clonotype. TCR beta CDR3 region amplification was performed from RNA transcripts. The HTBI primer set drove a first-round RT-PCR of the TCR CDR3. TCRdb reprocessed the multiplex PCR reads via MiXCR and lists one record per CDR3 protein. The top ten clones hold almost 8% of a sample with fewer than 350,000 distinct CDR3 sequences, about an eighth of them seen once. Unmatched junction bases numbered 9, after V lost 1 base and J lost 4 bases. Germline V gives CDR1 SGHTA, CDR2 FQGNSA. The CDR3 runs 16 residues.

The clonotype was recovered from a woman between 25 and 40 years old with Graves' hyperthyroidism that later progressed to Graves' ophthalmopathy. Material: blood. V and J are TRBV7-2 and TRBJ1-1, with 7 positions matching TRBD1. Written as DNA, the CDR3 is TGTGCCAGCAGCTTAGAGGGCAGGGGGGGGGGCACTGAAGCTTTCTTT. Protein product: CASSLEGRGGGTEAFF.